These 7 T cell receptor beta chains share one sample of origin, sequenced in a study of T cells in Graves' hyperthyroidism and ophthalmopathy. TCR beta CDR3 regions were amplified from RNA transcripts. First-round RT-PCR targeting the TCR CDR3 was performed with the HTBI primer set. Each CDR3 protein is one row after TCRdb ran MiXCR on the multiplex PCR reads. The profile shows about half a million distinct CDR3 sequences, around 20% of them singletons. Material: blood. These TCRs come from a man aged 35-49 years with Graves' ophthalmopathy.

This clonotype was detected ten times or more. The chain is built from TRBV7-3 and TRBJ1-1; D gene uncertain. CDR1 and CDR2 (germline): SGHTA, FQGTGA. The CDR3 length is 15 residues. Trimming took 2 bases from V and 1 from J, leaving 11 bases between them. CDR3 amino acids: CASSLSRPPNTEAFF. CDR3 DNA sequence: TGTGCCAGCAGCTTATCGAGGCCGCCGAACACTGAAGCTTTCTTT.

This clonotype was counted ten times or more. The chain combines TRBV12-3 or TRBV12-4 with TRBJ1-5, with TRBD1 matching over 8 bases. Germline trimming cut 6 bases from V and 7 bases from J; bases unmatched to any gene: 5. The CDR3 is 13 amino acids. CDR3 bases: TGTGCCAGCAGCTGGGACAGGAGGCAGCCCCAGCATTTT. Its protein product is CASSWDRRQPQHF.

This rearrangement joins TRBV4-3 to TRBJ2-7; D might be TRBD1 (6 bases). This CDR3 has 17 amino acids. Deletions cut 0 bases from V and 4 bases from J, with 19 bases between. Looked up from germline, CDR1 is LGHNA and CDR2 is YSLEER. CDR3 protein: CASSQEGTPGRGYEQYF. The CDR3, as DNA: TGCGCCAGCAGCCAAGAAGGAACACCGGGCAGGGGTTACGAGCAGTACTTC.

This clonotype has more than one count but fewer than ten. This sequence joins TRBV27 and TRBJ2-5; the D is unclear. CDR3 length: 15 amino acids. Trimming pared 6 bases from V and 3 bases from J, leaving 17 bases between. Germline-derived CDR1 and CDR2 are MNHEY and SMNVEV (reference sequence). CDR3 coding DNA: TGTGCCAGCAGCCCAAACCCTCATGGGGAAGAGACCCAGTACTTC. Translating it yields CASSPNPHGEETQYF.

There are many counts of this clonotype. The chain is built from TRBV2 and TRBJ2-1, with D perhaps matching TRBD1 (7 bases). The CDR3 runs 16 residues. Germline loops: CDR1 SNHLY, CDR2 FYNNEI. Deletions cut 6 bases from V and 3 bases from J, with 18 bases between. The CDR3 reads CASRRGTANSYNEQFF. CDR3 nucleotides: TGTGCCAGCAGGCGCGGGACAGCCAATAGCTACAATGAGCAGTTCTTC.

This clonotype turned up a few times. The J gene is TRBJ2-1, the V gene TRBV24-1; 14 bases match TRBD2. This CDR3 is built from 17 residues. After removal of 5 bases from V and 8 bases from J, the junction contained 10 bases not matched to a gene. From germline, CDR1 is KGHDR and CDR2 SFDVKD. CDR3 coding DNA: TGTGCCACCAGTGCTACCGGGACTAGCGGGAGAGGGCATGAGCAGTTCTTC. Amino acid sequence: CATSATGTSGRGHEQFF.

The table lists this clonotype with a few counts. This chain connects TRBV11-2 to TRBJ2-1, with 10 bases fitting TRBD2. V shed 8 bases and J 10 bases; nucleotides not matched to a gene: 20. The CDR3 runs 17 residues. CDR1 is SGHAT, CDR2 FQNNGV, per germline. For the CDR3, the DNA is TGTGCCAGCGGATACCCCCCTACCGGGACTAGCGCGGGGGAGCAGTTCTTC. It is translated as CASGYPPTGTSAGEQFF.